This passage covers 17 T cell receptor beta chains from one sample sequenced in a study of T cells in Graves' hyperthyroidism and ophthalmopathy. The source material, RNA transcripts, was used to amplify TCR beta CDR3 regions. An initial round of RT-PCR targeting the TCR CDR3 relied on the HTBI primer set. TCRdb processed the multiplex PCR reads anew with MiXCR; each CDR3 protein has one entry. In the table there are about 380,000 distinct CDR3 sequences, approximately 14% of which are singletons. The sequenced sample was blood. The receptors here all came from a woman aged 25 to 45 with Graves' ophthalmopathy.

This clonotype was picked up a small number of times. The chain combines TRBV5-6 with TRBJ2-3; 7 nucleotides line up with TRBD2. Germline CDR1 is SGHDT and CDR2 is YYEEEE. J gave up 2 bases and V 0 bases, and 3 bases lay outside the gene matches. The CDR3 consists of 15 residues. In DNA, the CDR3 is TGTGCCAGCAGCTTGGAGCGGGACGTCACAGATACGCAGTATTTT. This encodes CASSLERDVTDTQYF.

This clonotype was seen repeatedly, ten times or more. CDR3 residues: CASSLVGTPLGYGYTF. In nucleotides, the CDR3 is TGTGCCAGCAGCCTGGTGGGAACACCACTCGGGTATGGCTACACCTTC. This chain links TRBV7-8 with TRBJ1-2; unclear D gene. CDR1 is SGHVS, CDR2 FQNEAQ, per germline. The V end was cut by 5 bases, the J end by 5 bases, with 21 bases between. The CDR3 runs to 16 residues. Together with reference TRBV7-8 and TRBJ1-2, the CDR3 gives the full variable domain: GAGVSQSPRYKVAKRGQDVALRCDPISGHVSLFWYQQALGQGPEFLTYFQNEAQLDKSGLPSDRFFAERPEGSVSTLKIQRTQQEDSAVYLCASSLVGTPLGYGYTFGSGTRLTVV.

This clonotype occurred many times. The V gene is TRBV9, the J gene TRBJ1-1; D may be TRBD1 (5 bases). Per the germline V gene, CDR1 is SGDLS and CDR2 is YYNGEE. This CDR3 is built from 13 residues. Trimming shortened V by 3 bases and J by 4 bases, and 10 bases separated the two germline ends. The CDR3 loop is CASSANGGTEAFF. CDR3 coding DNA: TGTGCCAGCAGCGCAAACGGGGGCACTGAAGCTTTCTTT.

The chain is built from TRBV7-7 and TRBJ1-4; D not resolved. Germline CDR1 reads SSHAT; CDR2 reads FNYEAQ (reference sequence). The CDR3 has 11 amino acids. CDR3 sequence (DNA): TGTCGATGTGAGCGTTGGGAAAAACTGTTTTTT. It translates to CRCERWEKLFF. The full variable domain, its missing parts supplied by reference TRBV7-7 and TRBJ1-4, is GAGVSQSPRYKVTKRGQDVTLRCDPISSHATLYWYQQALGQGPEFLTYFNYEAQPDKSGLPSDRFSAERPEGSISTLTIQRTEQRDSAMYRCRCERWEKLFFGSGTQLSVL.

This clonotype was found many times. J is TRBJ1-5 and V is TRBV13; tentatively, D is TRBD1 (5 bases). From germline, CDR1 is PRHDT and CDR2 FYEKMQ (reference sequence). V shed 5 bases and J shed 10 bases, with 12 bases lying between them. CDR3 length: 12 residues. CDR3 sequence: CASSPRGKPQHF. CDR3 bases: TGTGCCAGCAGCCCCCGGGGGAAACCCCAGCATTTT.

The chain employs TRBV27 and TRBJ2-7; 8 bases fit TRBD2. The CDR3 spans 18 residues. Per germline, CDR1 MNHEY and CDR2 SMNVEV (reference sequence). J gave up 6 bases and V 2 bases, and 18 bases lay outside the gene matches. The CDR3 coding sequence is TGTGCCAGCAGTTTAGATCCCCCGATGGCGGGGGGTATGGGCGAGCAGTACTTC. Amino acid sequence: CASSLDPPMAGGMGEQYF.

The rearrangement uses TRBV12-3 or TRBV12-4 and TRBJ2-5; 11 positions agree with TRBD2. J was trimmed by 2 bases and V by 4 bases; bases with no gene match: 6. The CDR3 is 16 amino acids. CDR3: CASSSTLAGAQETQYF. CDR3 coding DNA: TGTGCCAGCAGTTCCACACTAGCGGGGGCGCAAGAGACCCAGTACTTC.

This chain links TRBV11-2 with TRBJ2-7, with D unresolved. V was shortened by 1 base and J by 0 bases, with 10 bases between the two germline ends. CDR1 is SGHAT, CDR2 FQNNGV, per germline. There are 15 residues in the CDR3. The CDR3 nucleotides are TGTGCCAGCAGCTTAGCCCTTATCCCCTCCTACGAGCAGTACTTC. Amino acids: CASSLALIPSYEQYF.

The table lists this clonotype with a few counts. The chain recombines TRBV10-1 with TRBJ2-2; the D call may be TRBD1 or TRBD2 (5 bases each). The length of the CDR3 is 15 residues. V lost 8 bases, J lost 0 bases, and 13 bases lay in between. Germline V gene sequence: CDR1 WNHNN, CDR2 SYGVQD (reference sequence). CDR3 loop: CASPRDGPNTGELFF. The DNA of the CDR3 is TGCGCCAGCCCTAGGGACGGGCCGAACACCGGGGAGCTGTTTTTT.

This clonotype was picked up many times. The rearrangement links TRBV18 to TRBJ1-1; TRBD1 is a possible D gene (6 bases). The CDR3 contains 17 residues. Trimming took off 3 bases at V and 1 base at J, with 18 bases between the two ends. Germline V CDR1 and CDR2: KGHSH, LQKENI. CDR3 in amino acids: CASSPGTSPHGNTEAFF. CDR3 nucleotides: TGTGCCAGCTCACCGGGGACATCTCCCCACGGGAACACTGAAGCTTTCTTT.

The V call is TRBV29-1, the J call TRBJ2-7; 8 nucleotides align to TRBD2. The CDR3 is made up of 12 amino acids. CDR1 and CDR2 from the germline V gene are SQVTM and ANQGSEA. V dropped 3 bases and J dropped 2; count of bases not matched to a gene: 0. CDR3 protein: CSVDGGAYEQYF. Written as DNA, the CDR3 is TGCAGCGTTGACGGGGGGGCCTACGAGCAGTACTTC.

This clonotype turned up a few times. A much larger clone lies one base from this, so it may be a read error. CDR3 loop: CSSGGGGPDTQYF. The CDR3 nucleotides are TGTTCATCAGGCGGGGGGGGGCCAGATACGCAGTATTTT. The rearrangement joins TRBV27 to TRBJ2-3, with 9 bases aligning to TRBD2. Germline V gene lookup returns CDR1 MNHEY and CDR2 SMNVEV (reference sequence). The length of the CDR3 is 13 residues.

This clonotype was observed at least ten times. Here the CDR3 reads CASSLVGRTGLRTEAFF. For the CDR3, the DNA is TGTGCCAGCAGCTTAGTAGGACGGACAGGTCTGCGAACTGAAGCTTTCTTT. This sequence joins TRBV11-2 and TRBJ1-1, with 7 bases lining up with TRBD1. Germline loops: CDR1 SGHAT, CDR2 FQNNGV. This CDR3 region has 17 residues. The V segment lost 1 base and the J segment 5 bases; nucleotides outside the gene matches: 13. The entire variable domain, with the rest obtained from reference TRBV11-2 and TRBJ1-1, is as follows: EAGVAQSPRYKIIEKRQSVAFWCNPISGHATLYWYQQILGQGPKLLIQFQNNGVVDDSQLPKDRFSAERLKGVDSTLKIQPAKLEDSAVYLCASSLVGRTGLRTEAFFGQGTRLTVV.

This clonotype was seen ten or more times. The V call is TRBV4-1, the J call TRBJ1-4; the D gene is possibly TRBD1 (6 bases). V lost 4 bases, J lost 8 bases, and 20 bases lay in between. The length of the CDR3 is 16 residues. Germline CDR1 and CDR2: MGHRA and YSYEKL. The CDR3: CASSLLSRDIQEKLFF. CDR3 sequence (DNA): TGCGCCAGCAGCCTCCTCAGTCGGGACATCCAGGAAAAACTGTTTTTT.

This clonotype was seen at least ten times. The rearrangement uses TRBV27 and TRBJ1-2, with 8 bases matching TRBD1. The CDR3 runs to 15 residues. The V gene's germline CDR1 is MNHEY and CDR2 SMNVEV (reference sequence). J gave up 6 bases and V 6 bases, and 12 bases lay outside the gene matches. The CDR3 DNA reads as TGTGCCAGCAGGCCTGGCCGCGACAGGGGTGATGGCTACACCTTC. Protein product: CASRPGRDRGDGYTF.

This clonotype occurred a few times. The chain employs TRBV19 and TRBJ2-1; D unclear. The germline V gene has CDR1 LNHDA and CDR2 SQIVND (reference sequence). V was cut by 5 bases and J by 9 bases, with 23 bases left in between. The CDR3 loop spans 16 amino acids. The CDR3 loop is CASSATAWSSISEQFF. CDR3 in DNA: TGTGCCAGTAGTGCCACGGCGTGGAGCTCGATTTCTGAGCAGTTCTTC.

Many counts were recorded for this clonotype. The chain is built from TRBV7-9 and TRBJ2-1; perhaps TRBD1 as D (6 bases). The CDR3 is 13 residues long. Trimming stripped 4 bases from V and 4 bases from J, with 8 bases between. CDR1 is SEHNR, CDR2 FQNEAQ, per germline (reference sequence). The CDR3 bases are TGTGCCAGCAGCTACGGACAGTACAATGAGCAGTTCTTC. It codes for CASSYGQYNEQFF.